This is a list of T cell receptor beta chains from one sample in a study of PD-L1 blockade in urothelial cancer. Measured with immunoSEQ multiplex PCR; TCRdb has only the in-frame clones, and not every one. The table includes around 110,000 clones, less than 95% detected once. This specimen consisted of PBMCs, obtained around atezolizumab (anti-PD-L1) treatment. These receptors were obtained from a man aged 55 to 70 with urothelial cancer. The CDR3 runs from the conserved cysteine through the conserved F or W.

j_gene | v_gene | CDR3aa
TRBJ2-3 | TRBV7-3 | CASSKGLAASTDTQYF
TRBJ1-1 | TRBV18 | CASSSDRGTEAFF
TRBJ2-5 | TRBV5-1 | CASSLDGALWETQYF
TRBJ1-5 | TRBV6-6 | CASSPPSLPQHF
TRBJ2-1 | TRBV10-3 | CAIAYSGTPSRNEQFF
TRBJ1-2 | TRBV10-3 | CAIRGTGGSYGYTF
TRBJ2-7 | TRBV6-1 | CASSEWLGASYEQYF
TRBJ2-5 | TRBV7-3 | CASSLGAGGRIETQYF
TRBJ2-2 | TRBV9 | CASSRTGLTGELFF
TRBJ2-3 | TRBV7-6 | CASSLGGSGFTDTQYF
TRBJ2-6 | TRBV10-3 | CAIREQGANGANVLTF
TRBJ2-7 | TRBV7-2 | CASSLSGQGEQYF
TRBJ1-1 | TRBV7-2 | CASIFGGPPSTEAFF